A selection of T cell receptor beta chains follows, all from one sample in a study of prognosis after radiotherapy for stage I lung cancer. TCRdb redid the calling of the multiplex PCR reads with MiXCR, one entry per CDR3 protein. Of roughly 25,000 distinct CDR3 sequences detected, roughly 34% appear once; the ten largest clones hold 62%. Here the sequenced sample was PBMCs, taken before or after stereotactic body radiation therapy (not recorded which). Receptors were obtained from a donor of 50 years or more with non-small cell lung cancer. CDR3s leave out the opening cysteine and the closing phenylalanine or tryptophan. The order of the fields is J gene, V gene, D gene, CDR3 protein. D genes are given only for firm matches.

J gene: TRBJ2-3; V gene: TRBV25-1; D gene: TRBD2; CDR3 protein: ASSLIAGRVADTQY
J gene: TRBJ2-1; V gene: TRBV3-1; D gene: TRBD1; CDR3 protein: ASSQDWWTGRHEQF
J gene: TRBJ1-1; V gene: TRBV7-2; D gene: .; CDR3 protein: ASSLDRANTEAF
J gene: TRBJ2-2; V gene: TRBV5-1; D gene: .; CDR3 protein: ASSLEEWSGELF
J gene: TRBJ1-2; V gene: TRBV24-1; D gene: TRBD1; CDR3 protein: ATSQDRDYGYT
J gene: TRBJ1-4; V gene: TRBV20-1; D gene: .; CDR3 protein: SALSPNEKLF
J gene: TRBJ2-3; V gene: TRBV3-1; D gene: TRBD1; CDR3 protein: ASSGLGTGGFSDTQY
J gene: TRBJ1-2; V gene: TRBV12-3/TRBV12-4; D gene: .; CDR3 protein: ASSLGSGGNYGYT
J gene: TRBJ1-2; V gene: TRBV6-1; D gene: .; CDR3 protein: ASSHPGVYYGYT
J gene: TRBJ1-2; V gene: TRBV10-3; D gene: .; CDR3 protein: AISPLRGYT
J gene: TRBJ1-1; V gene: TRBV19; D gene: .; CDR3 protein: ASTDSNLNTEAF
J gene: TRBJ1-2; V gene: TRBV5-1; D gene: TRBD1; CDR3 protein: ASSSTGTGLYGYT
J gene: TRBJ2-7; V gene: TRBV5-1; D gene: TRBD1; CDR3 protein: ASSSGGQGVDEQY
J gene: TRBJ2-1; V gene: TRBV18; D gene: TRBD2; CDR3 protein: ASVGTSDEQF
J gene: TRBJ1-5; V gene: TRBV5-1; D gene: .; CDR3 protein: ASSLAGLGNQPQH
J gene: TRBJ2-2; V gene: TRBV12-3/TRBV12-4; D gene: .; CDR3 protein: ASRRTYTGELF
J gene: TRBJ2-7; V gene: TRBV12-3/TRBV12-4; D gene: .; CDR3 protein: ASSPRGGGLHNYEQY
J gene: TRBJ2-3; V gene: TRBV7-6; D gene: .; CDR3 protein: ASSLGLSTPLDTQY
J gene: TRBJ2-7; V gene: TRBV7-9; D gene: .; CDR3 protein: ASSLRTVGLDEQY
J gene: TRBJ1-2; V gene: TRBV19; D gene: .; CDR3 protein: ASSKSTTEDAGYT
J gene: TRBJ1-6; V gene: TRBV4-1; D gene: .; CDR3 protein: ASSPKEGRSYNSPLH
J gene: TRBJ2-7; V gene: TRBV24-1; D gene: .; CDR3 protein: ATSARGYEQY
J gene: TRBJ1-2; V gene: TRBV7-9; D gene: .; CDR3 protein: ASSSTADSSANYGYT
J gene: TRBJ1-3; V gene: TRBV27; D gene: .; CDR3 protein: ASTGEGLNTIY
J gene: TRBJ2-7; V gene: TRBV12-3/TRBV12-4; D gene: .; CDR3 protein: ASSLLGGGEQY
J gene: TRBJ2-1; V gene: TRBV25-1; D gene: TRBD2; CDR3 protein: ASSDPHGAGGGRDNEQF
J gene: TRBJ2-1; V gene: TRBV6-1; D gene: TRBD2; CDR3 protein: ASRGGVAGPGEQF